Shown below are 8 T cell receptor beta chains from a single sample sequenced in a study of beta chain features in type 1 diabetes. The entirety of the isolated RNA underwent reverse transcription, so expressed TCRB transcripts were sequenced. Assay: immunoSEQ multiplex PCR; the TCRdb copy retains only in-frame clones and omits some. This sample yields about 320,000 clones, of which 14% are seen a single time; 6.7% belongs to the top ten. What was sequenced was central memory CD4+ T cells from blood. These receptor sequences come from a man aged 25-40 years in good health.

This clone showed up many times. The gene calls are TRBV23-1 and TRBJ2-1, with D perhaps matching TRBD2 (5 bases). TRBV23-1 is recorded as an ORF, its role being uncertain. The CDR3 sequence is 11 residues long. The germline V and J ends were trimmed by 10 bases and 9 bases, with 13 bases remaining between them. The DNA for the CDR3 is TGCGCCATCTCTAGCCGCAGTGAGCAGTTCTTC. Encoded protein: CAISSRSEQFF.

This chain joins TRBV27 and TRBJ2-3; a possible D gene is TRBD2 (7 bases). The CDR3 loop spans 15 amino acids. Germline CDR1 and CDR2: MNHEY and SMNVEV (reference sequence). Trimming took 6 bases from V and 5 from J, leaving 18 bases between them. The CDR3 DNA sequence: TGTGCCAGCAGCTCCCGATGGGGGGGCGTAGATACGCAGTATTTT. Amino acids: CASSSRWGGVDTQYF.

The rearrangement links TRBV5-8 to TRBJ1-5; possibly TRBD1 for D (5 bases). CDR3 length: 13 residues. CDR1 and CDR2 (germline): SGHTS, YDEGEE. V was trimmed by 0 bases and J by 5 bases, leaving 6 bases between them. This CDR3 is CASSLGGYQPQHF. CDR3 coding DNA: TGTGCCAGCAGCTTGGGGGGCTATCAGCCCCAGCATTTT.

The chain is built from TRBV9 and TRBJ2-5; D may match TRBD1 or TRBD2 (6 bases each). V was shortened by 0 bases and J by 0 bases, with 18 bases between the two germline ends. This CDR3 has 18 residues. CDR1 and CDR2 from the germline V gene are SGDLS and YYNGEE. CDR3 amino acids: CASSVGPSGGRYQETQYF. CDR3 nucleotide sequence: TGTGCCAGCAGCGTAGGGCCCTCTGGGGGGCGGTACCAAGAGACCCAGTACTTC.

This clone was recorded a few times. The chain is built from TRBV6-6 and TRBJ1-5; TRBD1 might be the D (5 bases). Germline V lookup: CDR1 MNHNY, CDR2 SVGAGI (reference sequence). This CDR3 has 14 residues. Trimming cost V 2 bases and J 9 bases, with 14 bases left between them. CDR3 region: CASSYGEAQGPQHF. The CDR3 nucleotides are TGTGCCAGCAGTTACGGGGAGGCCCAGGGGCCCCAGCATTTT.

The genes are TRBV7-2 and TRBJ1-2; perhaps TRBD1 as D (5 bases). V gave up 0 bases and J gave up 3 bases, with 17 bases separating them. This CDR3 contains 17 residues. CDR1 and CDR2 (germline): SGHTA, FQGNSA. The CDR3, as DNA: TGTGCCAGCAGCTTAGCAGTGAAAAGGGGATACGACTATGGCTACACCTTC. The encoded protein is CASSLAVKRGYDYGYTF.

The genes are TRBV5-1 and TRBJ2-1; 7 bases fit TRBD2. The junction had 8 bases not matched to a gene; V was cut back by 0 bases and J by 8 bases. Germline CDR1 SGHRS, CDR2 YFSETQ. There are 15 residues in the CDR3. CDR3 amino acids: CASSLAGGSGDEQFF. In DNA form, the CDR3 reads TGCGCCAGCAGCTTGGCGGGCGGGAGTGGGGATGAGCAGTTCTTC.

The genes are TRBV19 and TRBJ2-7, with 7 bases that match TRBD2. Germline V gene lookup returns CDR1 LNHDA and CDR2 SQIVND (reference sequence). This CDR3 contains 14 residues. With V trimmed by 7 bases and J by 5 bases, 11 bases remained unmatched. CDR3 bases: TGTGCCAGTACCGTCCGATGGGGGGGACACGAGCAGTACTTC. As protein: CASTVRWGGHEQYF.